The clone carrying this TCR beta chain was detected only a few times. The antigen remains unidentified. The CDR3 is 14 amino acids. V lost 5 bases and J lost 6; bases outside the gene matches: 7. Per germline, CDR1 SEHNR and CDR2 FQNEAQ (reference sequence). The data were obtained in a study of somatic mutations in cytotoxic T cells in rheumatoid arthritis. Study-level findings and limits: The slightly lower representation of TRBV07 among rheumatoid arthritis patients did not undergo correction for multiple comparisons.

TCRdb's copy holds only in-frame clones and misses some; the assay was immunoSEQ multiplex PCR. The sample lists around 24,000 clones; roughly 80% were seen once. The origin of this receptor is a man aged 50 to 59 in good health. Sequences were obtained from CD8+ T cells sorted from blood. The chain carries TRBV7-9 and TRBJ1-2; TRBD1 aligns across 9 bases. Written as DNA, the CDR3 is TGTGCCAGCAGCGGACCGGACAGGGGTGATGGCTACACCTTC. It specifies CASSGPDRGDGYTF. Combining the CDR3 with reference TRBV7-9 and TRBJ1-2 gives the whole variable domain DTGVSQNPRHKITKRGQNVTFRCDPISEHNRLYWYRQTLGQGPEFLTYFQNEAQLEKSRLLSDRFSAERPKGSFSTLEIQRTEQGDSAMYLCASSGPDRGDGYTFGSGTRLTVV.